The rows below give T cell receptor beta chains drawn from one sample of a study of beta chain features in type 1 diabetes. Sequencing used immunoSEQ multiplex PCR; TCRdb keeps in-frame clones, though not all of them. Found here are 130,000 to 150,000 clones, about 10% of them singletons; the top ten hold around 1.4%. The sequenced sample was naive CD4+ T cells from blood. Source of these receptors: a man aged 18 to 29 in good health. Both conserved end residues are part of each CDR3. D genes are given only for firm matches. Not all rows give a size; the values are once, few, many and, for expanded clones, a class.

CDR3 length: 14; D gene: -; J gene: TRBJ1-2; V gene: TRBV7-9; clone size: -; CDR3 protein: CASSPTGKDYGYTF; CDR3 DNA: TGTGCCAGCAGCCCGACCGGGAAAGACTATGGCTACACCTTC
CDR3 length: 11; D gene: -; J gene: TRBJ1-1; V gene: TRBV29-1; clone size: many; CDR3 protein: CSSRQNTEAFF; CDR3 DNA: TGCAGCAGCCGACAGAACACTGAAGCTTTCTTT
CDR3 length: 17; D gene: TRBD2; J gene: TRBJ2-5; V gene: TRBV7-2; clone size: few; CDR3 protein: CASSLEGTSGARETQYF; CDR3 DNA: TGTGCCAGCAGCTTAGAGGGGACTAGCGGGGCTAGGGAGACCCAGTACTTC
CDR3 length: 16; D gene: TRBD2; J gene: TRBJ2-1; V gene: TRBV7-8; clone size: few; CDR3 protein: CASSGIAGSSYNEQFF; CDR3 DNA: TGTGCCAGCAGCGGGATAGCGGGGAGCTCCTACAATGAGCAGTTCTTC
CDR3 length: 17; D gene: TRBD2; J gene: TRBJ2-3; V gene: TRBV28; clone size: -; CDR3 protein: CASRRRTSGGPRDTQYF; CDR3 DNA: TGTGCCAGCAGGCGGAGGACTAGCGGGGGGCCCCGCGATACGCAGTATTTT
CDR3 length: 15; D gene: -; J gene: TRBJ1-5; V gene: TRBV7-2; clone size: few; CDR3 protein: CASSLDGARNQPQHF; CDR3 DNA: TGTGCCAGCAGCTTGGATGGGGCACGCAATCAGCCCCAGCATTTT
CDR3 length: 14; D gene: TRBD1; J gene: TRBJ1-6; V gene: TRBV28; clone size: few; CDR3 protein: CASSSGTGNSPLHF; CDR3 DNA: TGTGCCAGCAGTTCCGGGACAGGGAATTCACCCCTCCACTTT
CDR3 length: 12; D gene: -; J gene: TRBJ1-6; V gene: TRBV6-5; clone size: -; CDR3 protein: CASRGANSPLHF; CDR3 DNA: TGTGCCAGCAGAGGAGCCAATTCACCCCTCCACTTT
CDR3 length: 16; D gene: -; J gene: TRBJ2-3; V gene: TRBV11-2; clone size: -; CDR3 protein: CASSLGAGPSTDTQYF; CDR3 DNA: TGTGCCAGCAGCTTAGGGGCGGGACCTAGCACGGATACGCAGTATTTT
CDR3 length: 17; D gene: TRBD2; J gene: TRBJ2-3; V gene: TRBV7-2; clone size: few; CDR3 protein: CASSSPWLAGETDTQYF; CDR3 DNA: TGTGCCAGCAGCTCCCCCTGGCTAGCGGGGGAAACAGATACGCAGTATTTT
CDR3 length: 16; D gene: TRBD1; J gene: TRBJ1-6; V gene: TRBV6-5; clone size: -; CDR3 protein: CASSYRQGKGDSPLHF; CDR3 DNA: TGTGCCAGCAGTTACCGACAGGGGAAGGGAGATTCACCCCTCCACTTT
CDR3 length: 16; D gene: TRBD2; J gene: TRBJ2-3; V gene: TRBV4-2; clone size: -; CDR3 protein: CASSPGLAGGTDTQYF; CDR3 DNA: TGTGCCAGCAGCCCCGGACTAGCGGGGGGAACTGATACGCAGTATTTT
CDR3 length: 15; D gene: TRBD1; J gene: TRBJ2-5; V gene: TRBV7-6; clone size: -; CDR3 protein: CASSLTNRGQETQYF; CDR3 DNA: TGTGCCAGCAGCTTAACCAACAGGGGCCAAGAGACCCAGTACTTC
CDR3 length: 15; D gene: -; J gene: TRBJ2-1; V gene: TRBV5-5; clone size: -; CDR3 protein: CASSLTEVSYNEQFF; CDR3 DNA: TGTGCCAGCAGCCTGACAGAGGTCTCCTACAATGAGCAGTTCTTC
CDR3 length: 14; D gene: -; J gene: TRBJ1-2; V gene: TRBV5-8; clone size: -; CDR3 protein: CASSLPQGPYGYTF; CDR3 DNA: TGTGCCAGCAGCCTCCCACAGGGCCCCTATGGCTACACCTTC
CDR3 length: 12; D gene: TRBD1; J gene: TRBJ2-7; V gene: TRBV6-1; clone size: -; CDR3 protein: CASSETFRDREF; CDR3 DNA: TGTGCCAGCAGTGAAACGTTTAGAGACAGGGAGTTC
CDR3 length: 13; D gene: -; J gene: TRBJ1-2; V gene: TRBV5-4; clone size: -; CDR3 protein: CASSSTGDYGYTF; CDR3 DNA: TGTGCCAGCAGCTCAACAGGTGACTATGGCTACACCTTC
CDR3 length: 14; D gene: TRBD2; J gene: TRBJ2-3; V gene: TRBV6-5; clone size: few; CDR3 protein: CASSTSGGADTQYF; CDR3 DNA: TGTGCCAGCAGCACTAGCGGGGGGGCAGATACGCAGTATTTT
CDR3 length: 13; D gene: -; J gene: TRBJ2-5; V gene: TRBV11-3; clone size: few; CDR3 protein: CASSLRDQETQYF; CDR3 DNA: TGTGCCAGCAGCCTCAGGGACCAAGAGACCCAGTACTTC
CDR3 length: 13; D gene: TRBD1; J gene: TRBJ1-1; V gene: TRBV6-5; clone size: -; CDR3 protein: CASPGQPNTEAFF; CDR3 DNA: TGTGCCAGCCCGGGACAGCCGAACACTGAAGCTTTCTTT
CDR3 length: 15; D gene: TRBD1; J gene: TRBJ2-2; V gene: TRBV9; clone size: few; CDR3 protein: CASSVSTGGTGELFF; CDR3 DNA: TGTGCCAGCAGCGTATCGACAGGGGGAACCGGGGAGCTGTTTTTT
CDR3 length: 17; D gene: -; J gene: TRBJ2-3; V gene: TRBV4-2; clone size: -; CDR3 protein: CASSQDRSDAGTDTQYF; CDR3 DNA: TGTGCCAGCAGCCAAGATCGCAGCGATGCTGGCACAGATACGCAGTATTTT
CDR3 length: 13; D gene: -; J gene: TRBJ1-5; V gene: TRBV5-6; clone size: few; CDR3 protein: CASSLGRRGPQHF; CDR3 DNA: TGTGCCAGCAGCTTGGGCCGCCGGGGGCCCCAGCATTTT
CDR3 length: 16; D gene: TRBD1; J gene: TRBJ2-2; V gene: TRBV7-2; clone size: -; CDR3 protein: CASSLQGQGNTGELFF; CDR3 DNA: TGTGCCAGCAGCTTACAGGGACAGGGAAACACCGGGGAGCTGTTTTTT
CDR3 length: 16; D gene: -; J gene: TRBJ1-2; V gene: TRBV7-2; clone size: -; CDR3 protein: CASSLGGGRDSYGYTF; CDR3 DNA: TGTGCCAGCAGCTTAGGGGGCGGTCGAGACTCCTATGGCTACACCTTC
CDR3 length: 14; D gene: -; J gene: TRBJ2-7; V gene: TRBV19; clone size: -; CDR3 protein: CASSGGLSVREQYF; CDR3 DNA: TGTGCCAGTAGTGGGGGACTCTCGGTGCGGGAGCAGTACTTC
CDR3 length: 13; D gene: -; J gene: TRBJ2-5; V gene: TRBV5-1; clone size: few; CDR3 protein: CASALTVQETQYF; CDR3 DNA: TGCGCCAGCGCCCTCACAGTCCAAGAGACCCAGTACTTC